Following are 30 T cell receptor beta chains from one sample sequenced in a study of OX40 agonist ivuxolimab in advanced cancers. Repertoires were generated with immunoSEQ multiplex PCR, while TCRdb's copy carries only in-frame clones and drops some. The sample has 70,000 to 100,000 clones; more than 80% are singletons. The sample consisted of CD4+ or CD8+ T cells sorted from blood, taken in a trial of the OX40 agonist ivuxolimab. The source is an adult with an advanced solid tumor such as melanoma, head and neck, liver or kidney cancer.

The chain recombines TRBV9 with TRBJ1-3; D unclear. Germline values: CDR1 SGDLS, CDR2 YYNGEE. The CDR3 contains 11 residues. V was clipped by 0 bases and J by 7 bases, with 2 bases between them. In nucleotides, the CDR3 is TGTGCCAGCAGCGTAGGGAACACCATATATTTT. Translated, it gives CASSVGNTIYF.

The chain links TRBV5-1 to TRBJ2-7; D remains ambiguous. CDR1 and CDR2 (germline): SGHRS, YFSETQ. The CDR3 runs to 14 residues. Trimming took off 1 base at V and 4 bases at J, with 12 bases between the two ends. The CDR3 DNA reads as TGCGCCAGCAGCTTGAAGGAGTCATATTACGAGCAGTACTTC. Amino acid sequence: CASSLKESYYEQYF.

The chain recombines TRBV4-1 with TRBJ2-1; 9 bases are a match to TRBD2. CDR3 size: 15 residues. Unmatched junction bases numbered 3, after V lost 4 bases and J lost 2 bases. Germline V gene sequence: CDR1 MGHRA, CDR2 YSYEKL. CDR3 in DNA: TGCGCCAGCAGCCTAGCGGGAGTCACCTACAATGAGCAGTTCTTC. Amino acid sequence: CASSLAGVTYNEQFF.

This chain connects TRBV11-3 to TRBJ2-1, with 10 bases matching TRBD2. The V gene's germline CDR1 is SGHNT and CDR2 YENEEA. The ends lost 0 bases at V and 7 bases at J; junction bases unmatched: 9. This CDR3 has 17 amino acids. CDR3 DNA: TGTGCCAGCAGCTTAGATTCTGGGCTAGCGGGAGCAAATGAGCAGTTCTTC. Protein sequence: CASSLDSGLAGANEQFF. The entire variable domain, with the rest obtained from reference TRBV11-3 and TRBJ2-1, is as follows: EAGVVQSPRYKIIEKKQPVAFWCNPISGHNTLYWYLQNLGQGPELLIRYENEEAVDDSQLPKDRFSAERLKGVDSTLKIQPAELGDSAVYLCASSLDSGLAGANEQFFGPGTRLTVL.

The V gene is TRBV19, the J gene TRBJ1-2; no firm D call. The CDR3 length is 15 residues. V was trimmed by 3 bases and J by 4 bases, leaving 15 bases between them. Germline V gene lookup returns CDR1 LNHDA and CDR2 SQIVND (reference sequence). The CDR3 reads CASSISRQILYGYTF. The CDR3 bases are TGTGCCAGTAGTATCTCCCGGCAGATCCTCTATGGCTACACCTTC.

The genes are TRBV7-3 and TRBJ1-1, with D hard to call. Between the trimmed V and J ends, which lost 1 base and 0 bases, there was a span of 9 bases. Germline V gives CDR1 SGHTA, CDR2 FQGTGA. This CDR3 has 15 residues. The CDR3 sequence: CASSLNEGVNTEAFF. The CDR3 bases are TGTGCCAGCAGCTTAAACGAGGGAGTGAACACTGAAGCTTTCTTT.

This chain connects TRBV5-8 to TRBJ1-1; D gene ambiguous. Deletions cut 1 base from V and 1 base from J, with 5 bases between. The CDR3 contains 13 residues. Germline V gene sequence: CDR1 SGHTS, CDR2 YDEGEE. For the CDR3, the DNA is TGTGCCAGCAGCTTGCCGGCGAACACTGAAGCTTTCTTT. Translating gives CASSLPANTEAFF.

V and J are TRBV11-3 and TRBJ1-1; unclear D gene. Germline-derived CDR1 and CDR2 are SGHNT and YENEEA. The CDR3 spans 12 residues. Between the trimmed V and J ends, which lost 1 base and 5 bases, there was a span of 5 bases. In DNA, the CDR3 is TGTGCCAGCAGCTTAGTGAGGACTGAAGCTTTCTTT. Amino acids: CASSLVRTEAFF.

The chain combines TRBV11-3 with TRBJ2-1, with 7 nucleotides matching TRBD1. This CDR3 spans 14 amino acids. Germline CDR1 and CDR2: SGHNT and YENEEA. J lost 3 bases, V lost 3 bases, and 2 bases had no gene match. The CDR3 here is CASSLRQGYNEQFF. CDR3 in DNA: TGTGCCAGCAGCTTGAGACAGGGCTACAATGAGCAGTTCTTC.

The chain couples TRBV7-9 to TRBJ1-2, with 8 bases identical to TRBD1. This CDR3 has 16 amino acids. Germline CDR1 is SEHNR and CDR2 is FQNEAQ (reference sequence). Unmatched junction bases numbered 9, after V lost 5 bases and J lost 1 base. As DNA, the CDR3 is TGTGCCAGCAGCCCATGGGGACAGGTTGTTAACTATGGCTACACCTTC. It yields the protein CASSPWGQVVNYGYTF.

The chain joins TRBV14 to TRBJ2-1, with 10 bases matching TRBD1. The V gene end was trimmed by 4 bases and the J gene end by 2 bases; junction bases not matched to a gene: 5. This CDR3 spans 16 amino acids. Germline V lookup: CDR1 SGHDN, CDR2 FVKESK. CDR3 in amino acids: CASSRLGTGAYNEQFF. Written as DNA, the CDR3 is TGTGCCAGCAGCCGCCTCGGGACAGGGGCCTACAATGAGCAGTTCTTC.

The V gene is TRBV19, the J gene TRBJ2-7; 8 positions match TRBD2. The V gene's germline CDR1 is LNHDA and CDR2 SQIVND (reference sequence). V gave up 5 bases and J gave up 4 bases; unmatched junction bases: 7. CDR3 length: 14 amino acids. CDR3 sequence reads: CASSPGLEQYEQYF. The CDR3, as DNA: TGTGCCAGTAGTCCGGGACTAGAGCAGTACGAGCAGTACTTC. The full variable domain, completed using reference TRBV19 and TRBJ2-7, is DGGITQSPKYLFRKEGQNVTLSCEQNLNHDAMYWYRQDPGQGLRLIYYSQIVNDFQKGDIAEGYSVSREKKESFPLTVTSAQKNPTAFYLCASSPGLEQYEQYFGPGTRLTVT.

The rearrangement uses TRBV27 and TRBJ1-4, with TRBD1 identical over 10 bases. CDR1 is MNHEY, CDR2 SMNVEV, per germline (reference sequence). V lost 8 bases to trimming and J lost 2 bases; unmatched junction nucleotides: 8. CDR3 length: 16 amino acids. Written as DNA, the CDR3 is TGTGCCAGCGGACAGGGGGTGGGGGGGACTAATGAAAAACTGTTTTTT. Protein: CASGQGVGGTNEKLFF.

The J gene is TRBJ2-3, the V gene TRBV11-3; a weak D match, TRBD2 (7 bases). The CDR3 runs to 18 residues. Germline assignment: CDR1 SGHNT and CDR2 YENEEA. The germline V and J ends were trimmed by 0 bases and 4 bases, with 20 bases remaining between them. The CDR3 spells CASSLDPLGGASADTQYF. The CDR3 bases are TGTGCCAGCAGCTTAGACCCCCTGGGGGGGGCTAGCGCAGATACGCAGTATTTT.

The chain combines TRBV5-6 with TRBJ2-1, with TRBD2 matching over 8 bases. The ends lost 2 bases at V and 12 bases at J; junction bases unmatched: 4. This CDR3 has 12 amino acids. Germline V gives CDR1 SGHDT, CDR2 YYEEEE. For the CDR3, the DNA is TGTGCCAGCAGCTTAGCGGGAGCCTCGCAGTTCTTC. Residues: CASSLAGASQFF.

CDR3 protein: CASSYRQAYEQYF. In nucleotides, the CDR3 is TGCGCCAGCAGCTATAGACAGGCCTACGAGCAGTACTTC. The rearrangement joins TRBV5-1 to TRBJ2-7, with a weak D call TRBD1 (6 bases). CDR3 size: 13 residues. Germline CDR1 SGHRS, CDR2 YFSETQ. Trimming cost V 3 bases and J 2 bases, with 9 bases left between them. Drawing the rest from reference TRBV5-1 and TRBJ2-7, the complete variable domain is KAGVTQTPRYLIKTRGQQVTLSCSPISGHRSVSWYQQTPGQGLQFLFEYFSETQRNKGNFPGRFSGRQFSNSRSEMNVSTLELGDSALYLCASSYRQAYEQYFGPGTRLTVT.

The genes are TRBV28 and TRBJ2-6, with unresolved D. The length of the CDR3 is 16 residues. From germline, CDR1 is MDHEN and CDR2 SYDVKM. V lost 4 bases and J lost 0, with 10 bases in between. DNA for the CDR3: TGTGCCAGCAGTTCCCGTCGGATCTCTGGGGCCAACGTCCTGACTTTC. Translated: CASSSRRISGANVLTF.

This clone was observed once. The chain joins TRBV7-9 to TRBJ2-1, with TRBD2 matching over 12 bases. The CDR3 has 17 amino acids. With V trimmed by 8 bases and J by 8 bases, 16 bases remained unmatched. Germline V gene data show CDR1 as SEHNR and CDR2 as FQNEAQ (reference sequence). The CDR3 bases are TGTGCCAGCCAGAACGGTTATCTAGCGGGAGGGACCGATGAGCAGTTCTTC. As protein: CASQNGYLAGGTDEQFF.

The chain is built from TRBV4-1 and TRBJ1-2, with D maybe TRBD1 (6 bases). Germline CDR1 MGHRA, CDR2 YSYEKL. CDR3 size: 16 residues. V was trimmed by 0 bases and J by 2 bases, leaving 13 bases between them. CDR3 region: CASSQDLGGPNYGYTF. The CDR3 DNA follows: TGCGCCAGCAGCCAAGATCTGGGGGGGCCCAACTATGGCTACACCTTC.

The rearrangement joins TRBV11-3 to TRBJ1-2; D is ambiguous. CDR1 SGHNT and CDR2 YENEEA come from the germline V gene. This CDR3 is built from 13 residues. The V gene lost 6 bases and the J gene lost 8 bases, with 16 bases spanning the gap. The CDR3 coding sequence is TGTGCCAGCAGGGCCATAGAGGGAGAGGGCTACACCTTC. The encoded protein is CASRAIEGEGYTF.

J is TRBJ1-2 and V is TRBV29-1, with a possible D match to TRBD1 (6 bases). This CDR3 comprises 14 residues. CDR1 is SQVTM and CDR2 is ANQGSEA in the germline V gene. Trimming left V 4 bases short and J 0 bases short, with 12 bases between. The CDR3 reads CSVGRDTANYGYTF. In DNA, the CDR3 is TGCAGCGTTGGAAGGGACACAGCTAACTATGGCTACACCTTC.

V usage is TRBV5-4 and J usage is TRBJ2-1; 14 nucleotides agree with TRBD2. The germline CDR1 and CDR2 sequences are SGHNT and YYREEE (reference sequence). V shed 0 bases, J shed 1 base, and the junction held 6 bases outside the gene matches. The CDR3 sequence is 19 residues long. CDR3 protein: CASSLEGLAGVRSYNEQFF. The CDR3, as DNA: TGTGCCAGCAGCTTGGAGGGACTAGCGGGAGTAAGGTCCTACAATGAGCAGTTCTTC.

This chain links TRBV27 with TRBJ1-2, with D unclear. V lost 4 bases and J 4 bases, leaving 7 bases between the germline ends. CDR1 MNHEY and CDR2 SMNVEV come from the germline V gene (reference sequence). The CDR3 sequence is 12 residues long. CDR3 sequence (DNA): TGTGCCAGCAGTTACGGAGGCTATGGCTACACCTTC. Residues: CASSYGGYGYTF.

This chain connects TRBV12-5 to TRBJ2-5; 11 nucleotides line up with TRBD2. The CDR3 contains 15 residues. CDR1 LGHNT and CDR2 FRNRAP come from the germline V gene. Germline trimming cut 5 bases from V and 0 bases from J; bases unmatched to any gene: 2. This chain's CDR3 is CASGRGLADQETQYF. DNA for the CDR3: TGTGCTAGTGGTCGGGGACTAGCGGACCAAGAGACCCAGTACTTC.

This chain uses TRBV7-9 with TRBJ2-1; 7 bases align to TRBD2. CDR3 length: 15 residues. Trimming removed 5 bases from V and 4 bases from J; junction bases left unmatched: 8. Germline V gene lookup returns CDR1 SEHNR and CDR2 FQNEAQ (reference sequence). The CDR3 loop reads CASSPSERGYNEQFF. The CDR3 DNA reads TGTGCCAGCAGCCCCTCAGAGCGGGGATACAATGAGCAGTTCTTC.

The chain uses TRBV11-3 and TRBJ2-3; 7 positions agree with TRBD1. Per germline, CDR1 SGHNT and CDR2 YENEEA. The CDR3 length is 14 residues. Germline trimming cut 7 bases from V and 4 bases from J; bases unmatched to any gene: 8. This chain's CDR3 is CASTSRGFADTQYF. The CDR3 DNA sequence: TGTGCCAGCACTTCCAGGGGGTTTGCAGATACGCAGTATTTT. Complete variable domain (other parts from reference TRBV11-3 and TRBJ2-3): EAGVVQSPRYKIIEKKQPVAFWCNPISGHNTLYWYLQNLGQGPELLIRYENEEAVDDSQLPKDRFSAERLKGVDSTLKIQPAELGDSAVYLCASTSRGFADTQYFGPGTRLTVL.

This clone was counted a single time. V and J are TRBV28 and TRBJ2-3; D gene uncertain. The CDR3 totals 12 residues. Trimming removed 5 bases from V and 7 bases from J, with 10 bases in between. Looked up from germline, CDR1 is MDHEN and CDR2 is SYDVKM. DNA of the CDR3: TGTGCCAGCAGTCCCACCGCAAATACGCAGTATTTT. Protein sequence: CASSPTANTQYF.

This chain joins TRBV5-1 and TRBJ2-1, with TRBD1 identical over 11 bases. The CDR3 length is 15 residues. From germline, CDR1 is SGHRS and CDR2 YFSETQ. With 4 bases clipped from V and 7 bases from J, the junction kept 7 bases outside the gene matches. The CDR3 DNA follows: TGCGCCAGCAGCGCGGACAGGGGGCTTGGGAATGAGCAGTTCTTC. Translation gives CASSADRGLGNEQFF.

This clone turned up a few times. A read error may account for a junction end that differs from germline. J is TRBJ1-5 and V is TRBV7-7, with D unresolved. Per the germline V gene, CDR1 is SSHAT and CDR2 is FNYEAQ (reference sequence). CDR3 length: 11 residues. CDR3 amino acids: CASSLHQPQHF. The CDR3 bases are TGTGCTAGCAGCTTACATCAGCCCCAGCATTTT.

The rearrangement links TRBV6-5 to TRBJ1-2, with 9 bases lining up with TRBD1. The CDR3 sequence is 15 residues long. Germline V gene data show CDR1 as MNHEY and CDR2 as SVGAGI. V shed 8 bases and J 3 bases; nucleotides not matched to a gene: 10. The CDR3 region has the DNA TGTGCCAGCCGCCCTTACAGGGGGCTCGACTATGGCTACACCTTC. The encoded protein is CASRPYRGLDYGYTF.